The 18 T cell receptor beta chains in this list originate from one sample, sequenced in a study of CD8+ T cells in alopecia areata (dated by TCRdb to the late 2010s). Explained via the paper, the treatment or condition label denotes: oral pan-JAK inhibitor, 5-10 mg twice daily. The library was prepared using the immunoSEQ multiplex PCR assay. RNA was extracted from all samples and reverse transcribed into cDNA as template for TCR sequencing. In TCRdb, the immuneACCESS table is reduced to in-frame sequences with V and J assigned. These tables do not hold every clone; where another copy was compared, an unresolved V gene accounts for under half, and the others remain unexplained. The sample includes some 180,000 clones, with 51% observed a single time. About a tenth of the sample comes from the top ten. The sequenced sample was CD8+ T cells sorted from blood, obtained at week 52, from a patient treated with tofacitinib. The receptors derive from a human donor with alopecia areata.

CDR3 nucleotide sequence: TGTGCCAGCAGCTTAGTGGGGGACCTCTCCCAAGAGACCCAGTACTTC. This codes for CASSLVGDLSQETQYF. The V gene is TRBV7-9, the J gene TRBJ2-5; D possibly matches TRBD1 or TRBD2 (5 bases each). V shed 1 base and J shed 1 base, with 13 bases lying between them. The germline V gene has CDR1 SEHNR and CDR2 FQNEAQ (reference sequence). This CDR3 spans 16 amino acids.

The gene calls are TRBV6-5 and TRBJ1-1; a possible D gene is TRBD1 (5 bases). The V end was cut by 4 bases, the J end by 4 bases, with 13 bases between. The CDR3 contains 14 residues. Germline CDR1 reads MNHEY; CDR2 reads SVGAGI. CDR3 DNA: TGTGCCAGCAGTTTGGGGGGGGATGCCACTGAAGCTTTCTTT. Protein sequence: CASSLGGDATEAFF.

The V call is TRBV12-5, the J call TRBJ1-1; the D gene is possibly TRBD1 (5 bases). From germline, CDR1 is LGHNT and CDR2 FRNRAP. This CDR3 is 15 amino acids long. V lost 2 bases to trimming and J lost 4 bases, with 14 bases between them. The CDR3 loop is CASGLTPGGFTEAFF. CDR3 DNA sequence: TGTGCTAGTGGTTTGACCCCGGGGGGTTTCACTGAAGCTTTCTTT.

The table lists this clone with a few counts. The chain uses TRBV10-3 and TRBJ2-2, with D possibly matching TRBD2 (5 bases). Germline-derived CDR1 and CDR2 are ENHRY and SYGVKD. V dropped 5 bases and J dropped 4 bases, with 11 bases sitting between them. The CDR3 is 14 residues long. Written as DNA, the CDR3 is TGTGCCATCAGTCCCCCCACTAGCACCGGGGAGCTGTTTTTT. It translates to CAISPPTSTGELFF.

This clone appeared a few times. The chain combines TRBV19 with TRBJ2-5; no firm D call. The germline gives CDR1 LNHDA, CDR2 SQIVND (reference sequence). V lost 6 bases and J lost 3, with 11 bases in between. This CDR3 is built from 13 residues. In nucleotides, the CDR3 is TGTGCCAGTAGCCATGACACCGAAGAGACCCAGTACTTC. Translating gives CASSHDTEETQYF.

The gene calls are TRBV15 and TRBJ2-7, with TRBD2 matching over 7 bases. Looked up from germline, CDR1 is LNHNV and CDR2 is YYDKDF (reference sequence). CDR3 length: 15 residues. V was pared by 5 bases and J by 1 base, with 8 bases of the junction left unmatched. The CDR3 protein is CATSSRGEESYEQYF. Written as DNA, the CDR3 is TGTGCCACCAGCTCCCGGGGGGAGGAGTCCTACGAGCAGTACTTC.

This clone was seen a few times. The V and J genes are TRBV7-2 and TRBJ2-7; 9 bases are shared with TRBD1. This CDR3 has 13 residues. V lost 9 bases and J lost 5; bases outside the gene matches: 8. Germline V gene sequence: CDR1 SGHTA, CDR2 FQGNSA. CDR3 sequence (DNA): TGTGCCAGTTCCGGGACAGGGCGGAACGAGCAGTACTTC. This codes for CASSGTGRNEQYF. The full variable domain, completed using reference TRBV7-2 and TRBJ2-7, is GAGVSQSPSNKVTEKGKDVELRCDPISGHTALYWYRQSLGQGLEFLIYFQGNSAPDKSGLPSDRFSAERTGGSVSTLTIQRTQQEDSAVYLCASSGTGRNEQYFGPGTRLTVT.

This sequence joins TRBV19 and TRBJ1-4; D might be TRBD1 (5 bases). The ends were cut back, 5 bases at V and 8 bases at J, with 15 bases in the middle. This CDR3 is 14 amino acids long. Germline V gene sequence: CDR1 LNHDA, CDR2 SQIVND (reference sequence). DNA of the CDR3: TGTGCCAGTAGTTTCCGGGACCTCGGGGAAAAACTGTTTTTT. This translates into CASSFRDLGEKLFF.

The CDR3 here is CASSQDTSVNEQFF. In nucleotides, the CDR3 is TGCGCCAGCAGCCAAGATACGTCCGTTAATGAGCAGTTCTTC. V is TRBV4-1 and J is TRBJ2-1, with D uncertain. The V gene lost 0 bases and the J gene lost 7 bases, with 10 bases spanning the gap. The germline V gene has CDR1 MGHRA and CDR2 YSYEKL. The CDR3 loop spans 14 amino acids.

The V call is TRBV13, the J call TRBJ1-2, with TRBD1 matching over 9 bases. The V segment lost 3 bases and the J segment 7 bases; nucleotides outside the gene matches: 6. This CDR3 has 14 residues. CDR1 and CDR2 from the germline V gene are PRHDT and FYEKMQ (reference sequence). CDR3 residues: CASSFSTGGGGYTF. The CDR3 nucleotides are TGTGCCAGCAGCTTCTCAACAGGGGGCGGTGGCTACACCTTC.

The chain joins TRBV4-2 to TRBJ1-1, with D possibly being TRBD1 (6 bases). The CDR3 has 15 amino acids. The V and J ends lost 1 base and 8 bases respectively, with 17 bases between them. Germline V gene sequence: CDR1 LGHNA, CDR2 YNFKEQ. The CDR3 sequence: CASSQGDAGVGEAFF. In nucleotides, the CDR3 is TGTGCCAGCAGCCAAGGGGATGCAGGGGTGGGCGAAGCTTTCTTT.

V is TRBV6-1 and J is TRBJ2-3; 12 bases are a match to TRBD2. Trimming at V came to 6 bases and at J to 5 bases, leaving 6 bases not matched to a gene. The CDR3 has 15 residues. Germline V gives CDR1 MNHNS, CDR2 SASEGT. This chain's CDR3 is CASRLLAGGQDTQYF. The CDR3 nucleotides read TGTGCCAGCAGACTCCTAGCGGGGGGGCAAGATACGCAGTATTTT.

This clone came up a few times. The chain combines TRBV6-5 with TRBJ1-1; D uncertain. V dropped 0 bases and J dropped 0 bases, with 11 bases sitting between them. The CDR3 loop spans 16 amino acids. Germline V gives CDR1 MNHEY, CDR2 SVGAGI. The CDR3 loop reads CASSYSPVIMNTEAFF. As DNA, the CDR3 is TGTGCCAGCAGTTACTCCCCGGTTATCATGAACACTGAAGCTTTCTTT.

This clone was counted a single time. The chain combines TRBV5-1 with TRBJ1-4, with a tentative D call TRBD1 (5 bases). V gave up 2 bases and J gave up 8 bases, with 16 bases separating them. CDR3 length: 15 residues. CDR1 is SGHRS and CDR2 is YFSETQ in the germline V gene. CDR3 amino acids: CASSLGTASPEKLFF. The CDR3 coding sequence is TGCGCCAGCAGCTTAGGGACGGCAAGCCCCGAAAAACTGTTTTTT.

The chain uses TRBV15 and TRBJ2-5; 12 nucleotides agree with TRBD2. The J call is doubtful: the DNA matches TRBJ2-7 better. CDR3 length: 17 amino acids. Germline V gene data show CDR1 as LNHNV and CDR2 as YYDKDF (reference sequence). CDR3 sequence: CATSRDLLAGGPYEQYF. CDR3 coding DNA: TGTGCCACCAGCAGAGATTTACTAGCGGGGGGTCCCTACGAGCAGTACTTC.

This clone was counted between two and nine times. This chain joins TRBV4-1 and TRBJ1-1, with TRBD1 matching 7 bases. The CDR3 has 16 residues. V was pared by 1 base and J by 4 bases, with 9 bases of the junction left unmatched. The germline CDR1 and CDR2 sequences are MGHRA and YSYEKL. The CDR3 is CASSQANRGFVTEAFF. In nucleotides, the CDR3 is TGCGCCAGCAGCCAAGCGAACAGGGGATTTGTCACTGAAGCTTTCTTT.

This clone was counted between two and nine times. J is TRBJ2-2 and V is TRBV5-4; D is uncertain. Germline V gene lookup returns CDR1 SGHNT and CDR2 YYREEE (reference sequence). V was clipped by 8 bases and J by 2 bases, with 7 bases between them. The CDR3 is made up of 12 amino acids. The CDR3 protein is CASHSNTGELFF. The CDR3, as DNA: TGTGCCAGTCACTCCAACACCGGGGAGCTGTTTTTT.

The chain joins TRBV29-1 to TRBJ1-3, with 8 bases aligning to TRBD1. V gave up 4 bases and J gave up 3 bases; unmatched junction bases: 5. The germline V gene encodes CDR1 SQVTM and CDR2 ANQGSEA. The CDR3 has 14 amino acids. CDR3 sequence reads: CSVVGGQVGNTIYF. CDR3 in DNA: TGCAGCGTTGTTGGGGGACAGGTTGGAAACACCATATATTTT.